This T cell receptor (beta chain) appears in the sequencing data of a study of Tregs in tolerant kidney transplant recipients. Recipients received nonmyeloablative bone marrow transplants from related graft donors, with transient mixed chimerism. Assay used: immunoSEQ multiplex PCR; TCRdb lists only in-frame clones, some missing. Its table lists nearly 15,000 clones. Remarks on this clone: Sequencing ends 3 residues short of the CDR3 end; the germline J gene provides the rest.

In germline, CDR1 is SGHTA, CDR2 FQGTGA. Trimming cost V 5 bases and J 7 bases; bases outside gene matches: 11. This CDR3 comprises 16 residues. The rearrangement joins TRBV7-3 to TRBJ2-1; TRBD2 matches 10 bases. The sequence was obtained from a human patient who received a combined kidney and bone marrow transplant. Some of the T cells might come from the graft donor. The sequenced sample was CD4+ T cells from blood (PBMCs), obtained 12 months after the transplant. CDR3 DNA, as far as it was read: TGTGCCAGCAGCAAAACTAGCGGGACTTCGGGGAATGAG. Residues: CASSKTSGTSGNE. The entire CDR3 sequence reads CASSKTSGTSGNEQFF.